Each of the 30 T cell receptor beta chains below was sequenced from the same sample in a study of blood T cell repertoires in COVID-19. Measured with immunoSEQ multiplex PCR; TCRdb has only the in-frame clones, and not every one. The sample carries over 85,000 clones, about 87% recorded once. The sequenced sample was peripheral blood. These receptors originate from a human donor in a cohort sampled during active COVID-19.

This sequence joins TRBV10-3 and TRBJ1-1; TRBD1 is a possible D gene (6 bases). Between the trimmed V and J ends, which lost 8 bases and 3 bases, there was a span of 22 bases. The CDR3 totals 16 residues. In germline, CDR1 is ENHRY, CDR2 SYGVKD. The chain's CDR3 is CAIGRGPPQSHTEAFF. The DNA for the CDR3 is TGTGCCATCGGCAGGGGCCCTCCCCAATCCCACACTGAAGCTTTCTTT.

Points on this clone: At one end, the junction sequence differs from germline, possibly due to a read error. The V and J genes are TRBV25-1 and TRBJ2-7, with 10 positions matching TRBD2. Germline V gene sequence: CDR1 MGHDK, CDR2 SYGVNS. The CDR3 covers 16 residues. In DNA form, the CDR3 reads TGTGCCAGCAGTGCAGACATAGCGGGAGGCCGCGACGAACAGTACTTC. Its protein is CASSADIAGGRDEQYF.

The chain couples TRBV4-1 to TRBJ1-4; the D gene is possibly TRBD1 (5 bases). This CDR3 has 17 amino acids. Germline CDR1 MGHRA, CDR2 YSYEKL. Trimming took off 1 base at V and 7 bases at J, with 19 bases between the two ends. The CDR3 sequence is CASSQVLGRERGEKLFF. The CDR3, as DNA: TGCGCCAGCAGCCAAGTCCTCGGGAGGGAGAGGGGTGAAAAACTGTTTTTT.

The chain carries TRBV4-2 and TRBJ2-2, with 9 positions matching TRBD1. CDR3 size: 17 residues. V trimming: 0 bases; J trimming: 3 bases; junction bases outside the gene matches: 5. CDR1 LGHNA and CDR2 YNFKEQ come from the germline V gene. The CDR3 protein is CASSQDPTGGYTGELFF. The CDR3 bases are TGTGCCAGCAGCCAAGATCCGACAGGGGGGTACACCGGGGAGCTGTTTTTT.

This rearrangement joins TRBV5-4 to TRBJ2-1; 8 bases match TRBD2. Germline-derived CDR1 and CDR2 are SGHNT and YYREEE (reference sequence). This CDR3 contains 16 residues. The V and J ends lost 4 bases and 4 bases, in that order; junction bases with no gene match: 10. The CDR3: CASSEGGVAGYNEQFF. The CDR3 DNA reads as TGTGCCAGCAGCGAAGGGGGGGTAGCGGGGTACAATGAGCAGTTCTTC.

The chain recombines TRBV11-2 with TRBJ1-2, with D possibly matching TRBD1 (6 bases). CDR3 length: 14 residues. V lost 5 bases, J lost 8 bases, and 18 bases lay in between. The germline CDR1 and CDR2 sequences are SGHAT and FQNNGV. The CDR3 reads CASSALQGWEGYTF. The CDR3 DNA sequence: TGTGCCAGCAGCGCGTTACAGGGATGGGAGGGCTACACCTTC.

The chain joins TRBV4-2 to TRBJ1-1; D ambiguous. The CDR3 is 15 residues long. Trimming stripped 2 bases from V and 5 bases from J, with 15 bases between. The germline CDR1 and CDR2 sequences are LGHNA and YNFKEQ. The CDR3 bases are TGTGCCAGCAGCCAAACCCTGGGCCGAAGGACTGAAGCTTTCTTT. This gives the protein CASSQTLGRRTEAFF.

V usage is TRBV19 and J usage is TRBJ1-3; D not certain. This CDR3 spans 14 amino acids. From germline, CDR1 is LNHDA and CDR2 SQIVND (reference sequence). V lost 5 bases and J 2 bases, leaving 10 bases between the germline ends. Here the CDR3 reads CASSSGPAGNTIYF. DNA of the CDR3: TGTGCCAGTAGTTCTGGTCCGGCTGGAAACACCATATATTTT.

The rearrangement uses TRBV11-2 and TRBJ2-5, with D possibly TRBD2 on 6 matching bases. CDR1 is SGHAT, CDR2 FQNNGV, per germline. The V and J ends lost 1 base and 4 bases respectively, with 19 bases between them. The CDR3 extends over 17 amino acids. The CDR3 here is CASSLAGGAGLRETQYF. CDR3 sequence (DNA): TGTGCCAGCAGCTTAGCGGGTGGGGCGGGATTACGAGAGACCCAGTACTTC.

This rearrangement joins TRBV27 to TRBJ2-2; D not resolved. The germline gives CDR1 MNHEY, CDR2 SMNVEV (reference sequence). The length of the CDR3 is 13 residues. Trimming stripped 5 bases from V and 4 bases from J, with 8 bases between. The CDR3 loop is CASSRGITGELFF. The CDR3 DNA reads TGTGCCAGCAGTCGCGGAATCACCGGGGAGCTGTTTTTT.

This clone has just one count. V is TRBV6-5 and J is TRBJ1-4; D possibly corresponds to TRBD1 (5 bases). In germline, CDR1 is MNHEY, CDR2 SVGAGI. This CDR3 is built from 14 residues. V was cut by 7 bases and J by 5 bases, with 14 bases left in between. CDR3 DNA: TGTGCCAGCACGACGGGGGGAGAGAATGAAAAACTGTTTTTT. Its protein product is CASTTGGENEKLFF.

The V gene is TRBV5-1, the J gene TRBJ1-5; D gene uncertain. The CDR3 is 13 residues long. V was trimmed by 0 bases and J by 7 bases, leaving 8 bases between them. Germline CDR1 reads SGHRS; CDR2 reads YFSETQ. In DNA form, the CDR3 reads TGCGCCAGCAGCTTGGGTGGAGGGCAGCCCCAGCATTTT. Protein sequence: CASSLGGGQPQHF.

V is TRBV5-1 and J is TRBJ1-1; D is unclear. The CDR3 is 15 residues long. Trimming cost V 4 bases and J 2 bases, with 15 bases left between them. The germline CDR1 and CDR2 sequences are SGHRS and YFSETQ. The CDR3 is CASSPREGGNTEAFF. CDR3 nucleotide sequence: TGCGCCAGCAGCCCAAGGGAGGGCGGCAACACTGAAGCTTTCTTT.

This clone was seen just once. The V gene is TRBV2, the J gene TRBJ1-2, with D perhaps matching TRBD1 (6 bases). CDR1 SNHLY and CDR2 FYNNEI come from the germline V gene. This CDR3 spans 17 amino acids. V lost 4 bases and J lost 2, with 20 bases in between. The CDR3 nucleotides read TGTGCCAGCAGTGTATCTTACCTGTCGAGGGGGAACTATGGCTACACCTTC. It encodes CASSVSYLSRGNYGYTF.

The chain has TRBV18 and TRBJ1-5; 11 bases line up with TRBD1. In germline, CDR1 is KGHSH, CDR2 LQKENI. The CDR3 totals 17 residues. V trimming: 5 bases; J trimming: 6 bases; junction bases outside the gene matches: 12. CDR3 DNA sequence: TGTGCCAGCTCAAAACTGCAACCGGACAGGGGGCTTCAGCCCCAGCATTTT. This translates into CASSKLQPDRGLQPQHF.

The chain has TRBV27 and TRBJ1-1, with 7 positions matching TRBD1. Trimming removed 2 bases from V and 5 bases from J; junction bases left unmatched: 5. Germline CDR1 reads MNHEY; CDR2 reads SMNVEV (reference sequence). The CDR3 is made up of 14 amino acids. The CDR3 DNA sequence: TGTGCCAGCAGTTTAGGTGGCAGGGGGACTGAAGCTTTCTTT. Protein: CASSLGGRGTEAFF.

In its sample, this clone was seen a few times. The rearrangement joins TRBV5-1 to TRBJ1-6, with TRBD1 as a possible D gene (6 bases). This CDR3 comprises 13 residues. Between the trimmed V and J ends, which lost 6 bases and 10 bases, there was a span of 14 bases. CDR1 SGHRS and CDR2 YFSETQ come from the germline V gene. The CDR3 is CASKRAGESPLHF. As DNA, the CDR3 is TGCGCCAGCAAAAGGGCAGGGGAATCACCCCTCCACTTT. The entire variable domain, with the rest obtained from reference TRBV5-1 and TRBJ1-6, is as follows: KAGVTQTPRYLIKTRGQQVTLSCSPISGHRSVSWYQQTPGQGLQFLFEYFSETQRNKGNFPGRFSGRQFSNSRSEMNVSTLELGDSALYLCASKRAGESPLHFGNGTRLTVT.

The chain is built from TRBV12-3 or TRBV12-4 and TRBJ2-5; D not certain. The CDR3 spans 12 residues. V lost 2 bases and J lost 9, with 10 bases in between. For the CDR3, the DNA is TGTGCCAGCAGTTTACCCTATCTCCCCCAGTACTTC. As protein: CASSLPYLPQYF.

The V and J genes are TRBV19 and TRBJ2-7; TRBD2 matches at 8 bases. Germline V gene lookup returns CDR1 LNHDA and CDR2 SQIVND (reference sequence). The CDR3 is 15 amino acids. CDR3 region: CASSGESGRVDEQYF. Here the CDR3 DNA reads TGTGCTTCCTCGGGGGAGAGCGGGAGAGTCGACGAGCAGTACTTC.

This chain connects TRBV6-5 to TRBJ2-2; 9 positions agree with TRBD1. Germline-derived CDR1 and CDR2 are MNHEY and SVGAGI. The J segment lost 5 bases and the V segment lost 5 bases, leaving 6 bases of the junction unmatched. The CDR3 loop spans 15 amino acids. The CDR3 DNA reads TGTGCCAGCAGTACCTCCGGGACAGGGACCGGGGAGCTGTTTTTT. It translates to CASSTSGTGTGELFF.

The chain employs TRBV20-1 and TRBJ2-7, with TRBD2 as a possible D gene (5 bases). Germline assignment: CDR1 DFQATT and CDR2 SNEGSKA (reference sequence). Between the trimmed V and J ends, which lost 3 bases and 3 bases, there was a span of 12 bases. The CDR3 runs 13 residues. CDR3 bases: TGCAGTGCTAGTCCCCCGGGGATCTACGAGCAGTACTTC. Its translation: CSASPPGIYEQYF.

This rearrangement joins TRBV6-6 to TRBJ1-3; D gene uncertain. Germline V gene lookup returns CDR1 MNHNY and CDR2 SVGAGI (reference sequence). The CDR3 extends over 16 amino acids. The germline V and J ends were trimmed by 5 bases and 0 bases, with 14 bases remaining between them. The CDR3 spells CASSQDYFSSGNTIYF. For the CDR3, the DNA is TGTGCCAGCAGTCAAGACTACTTTTCCTCTGGAAACACCATATATTTT.

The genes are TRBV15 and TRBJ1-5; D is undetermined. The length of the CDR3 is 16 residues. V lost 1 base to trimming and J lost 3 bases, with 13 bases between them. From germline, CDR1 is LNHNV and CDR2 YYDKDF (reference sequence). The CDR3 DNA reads TGTGCCACCAGCAGAGGCCCGGTATCCCCCAATCAGCCCCAGCATTTT. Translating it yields CATSRGPVSPNQPQHF. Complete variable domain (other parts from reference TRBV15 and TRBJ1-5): DAMVIQNPRYQVTQFGKPVTLSCSQTLNHNVMYWYQQKSSQAPKLLFHYYDKDFNNEADTPDNFQSRRPNTSFCFLDIRSPGLGDTAMYLCATSRGPVSPNQPQHFGDGTRLSIL.

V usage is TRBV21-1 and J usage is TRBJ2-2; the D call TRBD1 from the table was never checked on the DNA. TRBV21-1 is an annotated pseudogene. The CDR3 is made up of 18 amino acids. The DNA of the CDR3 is TGTGCCAGCAGCAGGCCTACTCTTGGGGGCGGCGGCACCGGGGAGCTGTTTTTT. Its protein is CASSRPTLGGGGTGELFF.

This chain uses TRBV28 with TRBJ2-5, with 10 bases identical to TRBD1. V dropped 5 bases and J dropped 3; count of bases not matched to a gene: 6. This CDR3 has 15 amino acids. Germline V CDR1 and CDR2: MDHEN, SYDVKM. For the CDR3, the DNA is TGTGCCAGCAGTGGGACAGGGGAGAGAGAAGAGACCCAGTACTTC. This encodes CASSGTGEREETQYF.

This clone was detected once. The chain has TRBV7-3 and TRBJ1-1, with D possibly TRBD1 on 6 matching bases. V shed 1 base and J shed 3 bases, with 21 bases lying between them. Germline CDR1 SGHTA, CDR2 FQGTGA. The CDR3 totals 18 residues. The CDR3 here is CASSLMPAVSGADTEAFF. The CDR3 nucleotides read TGTGCCAGCAGCTTAATGCCCGCCGTATCAGGGGCCGACACTGAAGCTTTCTTT. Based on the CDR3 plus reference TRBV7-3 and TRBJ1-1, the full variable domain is GAGVSQTPSNKVTEKGKYVELRCDPISGHTALYWYRQSLGQGPEFLIYFQGTGAADDSGLPNDRFFAVRPEGSVSTLKIQRTERGDSAVYLCASSLMPAVSGADTEAFFGQGTRLTVV.

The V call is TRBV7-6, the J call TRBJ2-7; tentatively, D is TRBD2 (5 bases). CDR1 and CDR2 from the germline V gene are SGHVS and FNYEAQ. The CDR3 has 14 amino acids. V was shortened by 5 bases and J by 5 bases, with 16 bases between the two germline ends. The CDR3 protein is CASSPGLASNEQYF. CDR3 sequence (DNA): TGTGCCAGCAGCCCTGGGCTAGCTTCCAACGAGCAGTACTTC.

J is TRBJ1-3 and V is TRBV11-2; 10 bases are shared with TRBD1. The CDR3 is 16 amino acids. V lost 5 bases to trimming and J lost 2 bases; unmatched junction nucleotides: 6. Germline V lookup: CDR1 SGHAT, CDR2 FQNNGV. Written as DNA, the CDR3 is TGTGCCAGCAGCCCCGGGACAGGGGCTACTGGAAACACCATATATTTT. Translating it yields CASSPGTGATGNTIYF.

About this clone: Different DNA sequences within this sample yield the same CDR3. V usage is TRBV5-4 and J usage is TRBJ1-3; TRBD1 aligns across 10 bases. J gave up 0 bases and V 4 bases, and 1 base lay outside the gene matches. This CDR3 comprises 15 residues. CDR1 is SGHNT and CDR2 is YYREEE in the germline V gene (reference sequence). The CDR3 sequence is CASSRDRGSGNTIYF. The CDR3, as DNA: TGTGCCAGCAGCCGGGACAGGGGCTCTGGAAACACCATATATTTT.

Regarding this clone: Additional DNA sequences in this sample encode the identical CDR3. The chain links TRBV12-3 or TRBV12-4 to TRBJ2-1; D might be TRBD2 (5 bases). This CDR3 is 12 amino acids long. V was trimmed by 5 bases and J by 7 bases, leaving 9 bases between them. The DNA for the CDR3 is TGTGCCAGCAGTCTCTCGGGAAATGAGCAGTTCTTC. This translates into CASSLSGNEQFF.